These 26 T cell receptor beta chains originate from one sample sequenced in a study of cytomegalovirus exposure and HLA in healthy donors (dated by TCRdb to 2016 to 2017). Library preparation employed the immunoSEQ multiplex PCR assay. For the multiplex PCR, a mixture combining 60 forward primers for TCR Vbeta segments and 13 reverse primers for TCR Jbeta segments was used. The table comes from immuneACCESS by way of TCRdb, which keeps in-frame sequences with V and J called. Part of the clones is missing from these tables; in studies checked, under half for an unresolved V gene and the rest for unknown reasons. The sample has roughly 120,000 clones on record, about 76% of them singletons. The ten top clones hold about 2% of the sample. Source material: PBMCs. These receptors came from a woman aged 35 to 49 in good health and CMV-seronegative.

The gene calls are TRBV5-6 and TRBJ2-1; a possible D gene is TRBD1 (6 bases). Germline V gene lookup returns CDR1 SGHDT and CDR2 YYEEEE. Trimming took off 5 bases at V and 0 bases at J, with 15 bases between the two ends. This CDR3 is built from 16 residues. CDR3 loop: CASSFDRLSSYNEQFF. The CDR3 DNA follows: TGTGCCAGCAGTTTCGACAGGCTAAGCTCCTACAATGAGCAGTTCTTC.

This clone was detected only once. The chain employs TRBV5-6 and TRBJ1-5; 8 bases are a match to TRBD1. After removal of 2 bases from V and 0 bases from J, the junction contained 7 bases not matched to a gene. In germline, CDR1 is SGHDT, CDR2 YYEEEE. This CDR3 is built from 17 residues. CDR3 in DNA: TGTGCCAGCAGCTTTGGGACAGGCAGTTATAGCAATCAGCCCCAGCATTTT. This codes for CASSFGTGSYSNQPQHF. The full variable domain, in which reference TRBV5-6 and TRBJ1-5 provide the parts outside the CDR3, is DAGVTQSPTHLIKTRGQQVTLRCSPKSGHDTVSWYQQALGQGPQFIFQYYEEEERQRGNFPDRFSGHQFPNYSSELNVNALLLGDSALYLCASSFGTGSYSNQPQHFGDGTRLSIL.

This clone has more than one count but fewer than ten. The chain carries TRBV5-4 and TRBJ2-7; D is possibly TRBD2 (6 bases). This CDR3 comprises 13 residues. V was pared by 0 bases and J by 5 bases, with 9 bases between. The germline CDR1 and CDR2 sequences are SGHNT and YYREEE (reference sequence). CDR3 sequence (DNA): TGTGCCAGCAGCTTGGTTAGCGGACACGAGCAGTACTTC. Translated, it gives CASSLVSGHEQYF.

The CDR3 nucleotides are TGTGCCTGGAGGGGACAGGGTGCCCCCGAGCAGTACTTC. Encoded protein: CAWRGQGAPEQYF. This sequence joins TRBV30 and TRBJ2-7; 9 nucleotides match TRBD1. Trimming took 3 bases from V and 6 from J; bases not matched to a gene: 6. Germline V gives CDR1 GTSNPN, CDR2 SVGIG (reference sequence). This CDR3 contains 13 residues.

The V call is TRBV2, the J call TRBJ1-4, with 12 positions matching TRBD1. V gave up 3 bases and J gave up 8 bases; unmatched junction bases: 4. This CDR3 is built from 15 residues. Germline CDR1 is SNHLY and CDR2 is FYNNEI. DNA of the CDR3: TGTGCCAGCAGTGAGGGGGACAGGGGGCGCGAAAAACTGTTTTTT. Amino acids: CASSEGDRGREKLFF.

In nucleotides, the CDR3 is TGTGCCAGCAGTTACGAGGAAGTCACTGAAGCTTTCTTT. Amino acid sequence: CASSYEEVTEAFF. The V and J genes are TRBV6-5 and TRBJ1-1; no clear D gene. The germline V gene encodes CDR1 MNHEY and CDR2 SVGAGI. CDR3 length: 13 residues. V dropped 2 bases and J dropped 4 bases, with 8 bases sitting between them.

This chain joins TRBV5-1 and TRBJ2-5; D may be TRBD2 (6 bases). CDR1 SGHRS and CDR2 YFSETQ come from the germline V gene. The CDR3 has 18 amino acids. The germline V and J ends were trimmed by 3 bases and 5 bases, with 26 bases remaining between them. The DNA for the CDR3 is TGCGCCAGCAGCTCCCAACGGGGGTGGGCTAGTTTTTCGGAGACCCAGTACTTC. Its translation is CASSSQRGWASFSETQYF.

The V call is TRBV19, the J call TRBJ1-2, with 8 bases matching TRBD1. The CDR3 loop spans 14 amino acids. The germline V gene encodes CDR1 LNHDA and CDR2 SQIVND (reference sequence). The V and J ends lost 3 bases and 4 bases, in that order; junction bases with no gene match: 4. In DNA form, the CDR3 reads TGTGCCAGTAGTATCGGACAGGGCGGCTATGGCTACACCTTC. Its translation is CASSIGQGGYGYTF.

The chain recombines TRBV6-5 with TRBJ2-1, with 9 bases aligning to TRBD1. The CDR3 spans 14 residues. V lost 6 bases, J lost 3 bases, and 3 bases stayed unmatched. Germline V gives CDR1 MNHEY, CDR2 SVGAGI. Here the CDR3 DNA reads TGTGCCAGCAGCGCGACAGGGGGCTACAATGAGCAGTTCTTC. This gives the protein CASSATGGYNEQFF.

This clone was seen only a few times. J is TRBJ2-2 and V is TRBV9; no firm D call. CDR1 is SGDLS and CDR2 is YYNGEE in the germline V gene. V was cut by 3 bases and J by 1 base, with 4 bases left in between. The CDR3 length is 13 residues. The chain's CDR3 is CASSGQNTGELFF. CDR3 DNA: TGTGCCAGCAGCGGACAGAACACCGGGGAGCTGTTTTTT.

The chain uses TRBV29-1 and TRBJ1-1; 7 bases align to TRBD1. Germline trimming cut 2 bases from V and 1 base from J; bases unmatched to any gene: 1. The CDR3 has 13 amino acids. Germline values: CDR1 SQVTM, CDR2 ANQGSEA. The CDR3 loop reads CSVETGENTEAFF. The DNA for the CDR3 is TGCAGCGTTGAAACAGGGGAGAACACTGAAGCTTTCTTT.

The chain employs TRBV6-5 and TRBJ2-4; possibly TRBD1 for D (6 bases). V was cut by 4 bases and J by 0 bases, with 13 bases left in between. The CDR3 spans 16 residues. Per germline, CDR1 MNHEY and CDR2 SVGAGI. CDR3 protein: CASSSGTPLAKNIQYF. CDR3 DNA: TGTGCCAGCAGTTCTGGGACACCTCTAGCCAAAAACATTCAGTACTTC.

This chain uses TRBV4-1 with TRBJ1-1; the match to TRBD1 covers 10 bases. This CDR3 is 14 amino acids long. CDR1 is MGHRA, CDR2 YSYEKL, per germline. The V and J ends lost 8 bases and 4 bases, in that order; junction bases with no gene match: 7. The CDR3 sequence is CASGAGQGTTEAFF. In DNA, the CDR3 is TGCGCCAGCGGAGCGGGACAGGGGACCACTGAAGCTTTCTTT.

The chain links TRBV28 to TRBJ2-2; perhaps TRBD2 as D (5 bases). The length of the CDR3 is 15 residues. V lost 1 base and J 6 bases, leaving 12 bases between the germline ends. CDR1 and CDR2 from the germline V gene are MDHEN and SYDVKM. The chain's CDR3 is CASSLSLVYAGELFF. The DNA for the CDR3 is TGTGCCAGCAGTTTATCACTAGTCTATGCCGGGGAGCTGTTTTTT.

V gene TRBV5-6 combines with J gene TRBJ2-5; 8 nucleotides match TRBD2. The V gene's germline CDR1 is SGHDT and CDR2 YYEEEE. The ends lost 5 bases at V and 5 bases at J; junction bases unmatched: 8. This CDR3 comprises 14 residues. The CDR3 DNA sequence: TGTGCCAGCAGGCGTCGGGGGGGGCGGGAGACCCAGTACTTC. Protein product: CASRRRGGRETQYF.

V is TRBV28 and J is TRBJ2-1; D is undetermined. Germline assignment: CDR1 MDHEN and CDR2 SYDVKM. V was clipped by 5 bases and J by 0 bases, with 20 bases between them. This CDR3 comprises 18 residues. As DNA, the CDR3 is TGTGCCAGCAGTCACCGGGTTAAGTCAAAGAGCTCCTACAATGAGCAGTTCTTC. This gives the protein CASSHRVKSKSSYNEQFF.

The chain is built from TRBV6-7 and TRBJ2-7; D is possibly TRBD1 (5 bases). TRBV6-7 is noted as an ORF with a role that remains uncertain. Deletions cut 0 bases from V and 5 bases from J, with 14 bases between. This CDR3 contains 15 residues. In DNA, the CDR3 is TGTGCCAGCAGTTACTCGATAAGGGGTATCGACGAGCAGTACTTC. Amino acid sequence: CASSYSIRGIDEQYF.

This clone was counted once. The chain recombines TRBV20-1 with TRBJ1-1; TRBD1 is a possible D gene (5 bases). Looked up from germline, CDR1 is DFQATT and CDR2 is SNEGSKA (reference sequence). V shed 5 bases and J shed 1 base, with 5 bases lying between them. There are 11 residues in the CDR3. The CDR3 coding sequence is TGCAGTGCTCAGGGGAACACTGAAGCTTTCTTT. This encodes CSAQGNTEAFF.

This clone was seen a few times. V usage is TRBV6-5 and J usage is TRBJ2-7; 10 bases align to TRBD2. Unmatched junction bases numbered 1, after V lost 5 bases and J lost 3 bases. Germline assignment: CDR1 MNHEY and CDR2 SVGAGI. This CDR3 has 13 amino acids. DNA for the CDR3: TGTGCCAGCAGTCGGACTAGCGGCTACGAGCAGTACTTC. It translates to CASSRTSGYEQYF.

The gene calls are TRBV9 and TRBJ2-5; the match to TRBD1 covers 9 bases. V lost 3 bases and J lost 4; bases outside the gene matches: 10. This CDR3 spans 16 amino acids. Germline V CDR1 and CDR2: SGDLS, YYNGEE. CDR3 sequence: CASSAGTGGVGETQYF. The CDR3 region has the DNA TGTGCCAGCAGCGCAGGTACAGGGGGCGTGGGAGAGACCCAGTACTTC.

V usage is TRBV18 and J usage is TRBJ2-5; 8 bases line up with TRBD2. The CDR3 covers 14 residues. The germline V gene has CDR1 KGHSH and CDR2 LQKENI. After removal of 6 bases from V and 4 bases from J, the junction contained 7 bases not matched to a gene. CDR3 amino acids: CASSRGGIGETQYF. DNA of the CDR3: TGTGCCAGCTCCCGCGGGGGGATTGGAGAGACCCAGTACTTC.

The chain uses TRBV5-4 and TRBJ2-3; 9 bases map to TRBD2. J lost 6 bases, V lost 4 bases, and 12 bases had no gene match. The CDR3 covers 16 residues. In germline, CDR1 is SGHNT, CDR2 YYREEE (reference sequence). The CDR3 sequence: CASSGGGRAVVDTQYF. DNA of the CDR3: TGTGCCAGCAGCGGAGGCGGGAGGGCCGTTGTGGATACGCAGTATTTT.

The chain combines TRBV5-1 with TRBJ1-4; a possible D gene is TRBD1 (6 bases). The CDR3 is 15 residues long. Germline values: CDR1 SGHRS, CDR2 YFSETQ. With 3 bases removed from V and 8 bases from J, the gap between germline ends came to 17 bases. Here the CDR3 DNA reads TGCGCCAGCAGCTCCACGTGGGGGGGGCGGGAAAAACTGTTTTTT. Translated: CASSSTWGGREKLFF.

This clone was seen only once. The chain carries TRBV19 and TRBJ2-3; TRBD1 is a possible D gene (5 bases). The CDR3 has 14 amino acids. The ends were cut back, 5 bases at V and 5 bases at J, with 14 bases in the middle. In germline, CDR1 is LNHDA, CDR2 SQIVND (reference sequence). CDR3: CASSGSGLGDTQYF. In nucleotides, the CDR3 is TGTGCCAGTAGTGGATCAGGGTTGGGAGATACGCAGTATTTT.

V usage is TRBV5-6 and J usage is TRBJ2-7; 12 bases align to TRBD1. V lost 3 bases, J lost 5 bases, and 12 bases stayed unmatched. Per the germline V gene, CDR1 is SGHDT and CDR2 is YYEEEE. The CDR3 is made up of 17 amino acids. CDR3 in amino acids: CASSSWEWGQGANEQYF. The CDR3 DNA reads TGTGCCAGCAGCTCCTGGGAATGGGGACAGGGGGCCAACGAGCAGTACTTC.

CDR3 DNA sequence: TGTGCCAGCAGCTTAGCGGGACTAGCGGGTAGCAATGAGCAGTTCTTC. The encoded protein is CASSLAGLAGSNEQFF. The chain employs TRBV7-9 and TRBJ2-1; 12 bases align to TRBD2. The CDR3 has 16 amino acids. CDR1 is SEHNR, CDR2 FQNEAQ, per germline (reference sequence). The V gene end was trimmed by 0 bases and the J gene end by 6 bases; junction bases not matched to a gene: 3.